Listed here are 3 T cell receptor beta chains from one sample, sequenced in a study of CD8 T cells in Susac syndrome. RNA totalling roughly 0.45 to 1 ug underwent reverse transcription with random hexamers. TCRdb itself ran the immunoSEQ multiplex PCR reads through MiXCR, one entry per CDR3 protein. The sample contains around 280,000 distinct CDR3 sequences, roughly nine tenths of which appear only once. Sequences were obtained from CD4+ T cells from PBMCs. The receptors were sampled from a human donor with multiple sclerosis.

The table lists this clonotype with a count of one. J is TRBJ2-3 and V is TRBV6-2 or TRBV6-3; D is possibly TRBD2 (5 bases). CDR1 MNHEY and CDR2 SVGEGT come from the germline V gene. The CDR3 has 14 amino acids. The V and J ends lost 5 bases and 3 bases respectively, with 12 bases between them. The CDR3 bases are TGTGCCAGCAGTCCCACTAGGAGGACAGATACGCAGTATTTT. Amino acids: CASSPTRRTDTQYF.

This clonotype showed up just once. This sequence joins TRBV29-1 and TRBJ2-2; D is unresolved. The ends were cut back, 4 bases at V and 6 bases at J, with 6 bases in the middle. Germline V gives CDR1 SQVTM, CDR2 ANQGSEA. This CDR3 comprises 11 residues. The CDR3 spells CSVGVSGELFF. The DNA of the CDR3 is TGCAGCGTTGGGGTTTCCGGGGAGCTGTTTTTT.

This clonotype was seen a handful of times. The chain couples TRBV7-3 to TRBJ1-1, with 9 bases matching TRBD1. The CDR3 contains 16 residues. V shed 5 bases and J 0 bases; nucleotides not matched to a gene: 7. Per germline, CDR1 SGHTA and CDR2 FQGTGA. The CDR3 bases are TGTGCCAGCAGCCCCGGGACAGGGACTTTGAACACTGAAGCTTTCTTT. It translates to CASSPGTGTLNTEAFF.